This TCR beta chain appears in the sequencing data of a study of CD8 T cells in ankylosing spondylitis. The authors made TCR beta libraries by quantitative 5'-RACE with molecular barcodes. TCRdb reanalysed the 5' RACE reads using MiXCR and keeps one entry per CDR3 protein. The sample contains some 840,000 distinct CDR3 sequences, roughly 12% of which appear only once. Germline V gene sequence: CDR1 LGHNA, CDR2 YSLEER. V shed 0 bases and J shed 14 bases, with 14 bases lying between them. This CDR3 has 14 amino acids. General study findings and limits: The study identified a TCR beta motif of about eight highly homologous variants that appeared characteristic of ankylosing spondylitis blood. From matched ankylosing spondylitis synovial fluid, disease-linked clones were reportedly recovered at significantly enriched levels.

Worth noting for this clonotype: The target antigen is unknown.

The TCR originated in a male donor with ankylosing spondylitis. The sequencing sample was made of blood, either unsorted or a sorted T cell fraction (not recorded which). The chain recombines TRBV4-3 with TRBJ1-6, with D unresolved. CDR3 region: CASSQDGRSSSLHF. The CDR3 DNA sequence: TGCGCCAGCAGCCAAGATGGCCGGTCCTCGTCCCTCCACTTT.